This T cell receptor beta chain was sequenced in a study of T cells in Graves' hyperthyroidism and ophthalmopathy. Study results and caveats: Most thyroid clonotypes expanded above 0.001 were also detected in blood.

Investigators excluded patients with uncontrolled infection, other autoimmune disease, pregnancy or lactation. Note on this clonotype: The antigen is undetermined.

Trimming pared 4 bases from V and 10 bases from J, leaving 17 bases between. Germline V gives CDR1 SGHKS, CDR2 YYEKEE (reference sequence). The CDR3 has 13 residues. Researchers took RNA transcripts and amplified the TCR beta CDR3 regions from them. HTBI primers were the set used in a first-round RT-PCR of the TCR CDR3. One entry per CDR3 protein results from TCRdb running MiXCR on the multiplex PCR reads. The table shows 660,000 or so distinct CDR3 sequences, with about 45% occurring only once. This chain links TRBV5-5 with TRBJ1-1; a weak D match, TRBD1 (6 bases). The receptor's source is an adult man with Graves' disease, either hyperthyroidism or ophthalmopathy (not recorded which). Input material: peripheral blood or thyroid tissue (not recorded which). Written as DNA, the CDR3 is TGTGCCAGCAGCCAAGATCGGGGACACCGAGCTTTCTTT. It encodes CASSQDRGHRAFF.